The 27 T cell receptor beta chains reported below all come from one sample, sequenced in a study of OX40 agonist ivuxolimab in advanced cancers. TCRdb keeps only in-frame clones here, not all; method: immunoSEQ multiplex PCR. The repertoire holds 60,000 to 75,000 clones, around 83% seen once, with under 30% in the top ten. Sequences were derived from CD4+ or CD8+ T cells sorted from blood, sampled in a trial of the OX40 agonist ivuxolimab. These receptors came from an adult with an advanced solid tumor such as melanoma, head and neck, liver or kidney cancer.

The CDR3 nucleotides are TGTGCCAGCAGCCTACAGACAGGATACACCGGGGAGCTGTTTTTT. Translation gives CASSLQTGYTGELFF. This rearrangement joins TRBV7-6 to TRBJ2-2; tentatively, D is TRBD1 (6 bases). CDR1 is SGHVS, CDR2 FNYEAQ, per germline. Deletions cut 5 bases from V and 3 bases from J, with 13 bases between. The CDR3 has 15 amino acids.

This sequence joins TRBV5-8 and TRBJ2-7; D gene unclear. The V end was cut by 2 bases, the J end by 2 bases, with 11 bases between. The CDR3 covers 14 residues. The germline gives CDR1 SGHTS, CDR2 YDEGEE. Here the CDR3 reads CASSFELAPYEQYF. In DNA form, the CDR3 reads TGTGCCAGCAGCTTCGAGTTGGCCCCCTACGAGCAGTACTTC.

The chain joins TRBV30 to TRBJ2-6; D not resolved. The V end lost 3 bases, the J end lost 0 bases, and 12 bases lay between the germline ends. This CDR3 has 16 amino acids. Germline V gene data show CDR1 as GTSNPN and CDR2 as SVGIG (reference sequence). The CDR3 sequence is CAWRPLSNSGANVLTF. The CDR3 DNA sequence: TGTGCCTGGAGACCTCTAAGTAACTCTGGGGCCAACGTCCTGACTTTC.

V is TRBV10-1 and J is TRBJ1-5; D unresolved. Germline loops: CDR1 WNHNN, CDR2 SYGVQD (reference sequence). The V and J ends lost 2 bases and 7 bases respectively, with 9 bases between them. The CDR3 length is 13 residues. CDR3 nucleotides: TGCGCCAGCAGTGAGGATTCGTCCCAGCCCCAGCATTTT. Amino acids: CASSEDSSQPQHF.

V gene TRBV2 combines with J gene TRBJ2-5, with TRBD1 as a possible D gene (5 bases). Germline V gene data show CDR1 as SNHLY and CDR2 as FYNNEI. The CDR3 is made up of 13 amino acids. V was shortened by 8 bases and J by 2 bases, with 12 bases between the two germline ends. The CDR3 sequence is CASSGRVQETQYF. CDR3 nucleotide sequence: TGTGCCAGCTCGGGCAGGGTGCAAGAGACCCAGTACTTC.

The V gene is TRBV18, the J gene TRBJ2-2; D remains ambiguous. The germline V gene has CDR1 KGHSH and CDR2 LQKENI. The CDR3 is 14 residues long. The V end lost 2 bases, the J end lost 5 bases, and 9 bases lay between the germline ends. CDR3 sequence: CASSPGFETGELFF. The DNA of the CDR3 is TGTGCCAGCTCACCAGGCTTCGAAACCGGGGAGCTGTTTTTT.

This sequence joins TRBV5-4 and TRBJ1-2; tentative D call: TRBD1 (6 bases). This CDR3 contains 14 residues. Per germline, CDR1 SGHNT and CDR2 YYREEE (reference sequence). V lost 9 bases and J 2 bases, leaving 17 bases between the germline ends. CDR3 DNA sequence: TGTGCCACAGCGACAGGTTCACGAAACTATGGCTACACCTTC. Protein product: CATATGSRNYGYTF.

This clone was counted a few times. The genes are TRBV6-1 and TRBJ1-2; unclear D gene. V was shortened by 1 base and J by 4 bases, with 13 bases between the two germline ends. Per germline, CDR1 MNHNS and CDR2 SASEGT. CDR3 length: 15 residues. The CDR3 loop reads CASSEEGRPGYGYTF. The CDR3 bases are TGTGCCAGCAGTGAAGAAGGGCGGCCGGGCTATGGCTACACCTTC.

This clone was seen just once. This chain links TRBV6-5 with TRBJ2-5; TRBD2 agrees at 7 bases. The V gene end was trimmed by 5 bases and the J gene end by 4 bases; junction bases not matched to a gene: 1. The CDR3 consists of 12 residues. The germline V gene has CDR1 MNHEY and CDR2 SVGAGI. This chain's CDR3 is CASSRTRETQYF. Written as DNA, the CDR3 is TGTGCCAGCAGTAGGACTAGAGAGACCCAGTACTTC.

The chain couples TRBV19 to TRBJ2-5; no clear D. V dropped 7 bases and J dropped 1 base, with 10 bases sitting between them. Germline values: CDR1 LNHDA, CDR2 SQIVND (reference sequence). The CDR3 sequence is 13 residues long. CDR3 nucleotide sequence: TGTGCCAGTACCCAAGCGCCCCAAGAGACCCAGTACTTC. The encoded protein is CASTQAPQETQYF.

The chain carries TRBV29-1 and TRBJ2-7; perhaps TRBD2 as D (6 bases). V lost 4 bases and J lost 2, with 9 bases in between. The CDR3 runs 12 residues. Germline assignment: CDR1 SQVTM and CDR2 ANQGSEA. The CDR3 is CSVGGGAYEQYF. The CDR3 nucleotides are TGCAGCGTTGGTGGAGGGGCCTACGAGCAGTACTTC.

V and J are TRBV2 and TRBJ2-1; 8 bases line up with TRBD2. The junction had 5 bases not matched to a gene; V was cut back by 7 bases and J by 3 bases. CDR3 length: 14 amino acids. Germline CDR1 reads SNHLY; CDR2 reads FYNNEI. The CDR3 region has the DNA TGTGCCAGCATACGGGAGGGAGGCTACAATGAGCAGTTCTTC. It codes for CASIREGGYNEQFF.

The gene calls are TRBV19 and TRBJ1-3; perhaps TRBD1 as D (6 bases). V lost 6 bases and J lost 0, with 18 bases in between. The CDR3 extends over 17 amino acids. The germline gives CDR1 LNHDA, CDR2 SQIVND (reference sequence). CDR3 sequence reads: CASRSPGRGVSGNTIYF. CDR3 sequence (DNA): TGTGCCAGTAGATCCCCCGGGAGGGGGGTCTCTGGAAACACCATATATTTT.

V and J are TRBV4-1 and TRBJ1-3; D not certain. Germline assignment: CDR1 MGHRA and CDR2 YSYEKL. V shed 4 bases and J shed 0 bases, with 13 bases lying between them. CDR3 length equals 16 residues. Here the CDR3 DNA reads TGCGCCAGCAGCCGGACCCTGACAAACTCTGGAAACACCATATATTTT. Residues: CASSRTLTNSGNTIYF.

The V gene is TRBV5-4, the J gene TRBJ2-3, with 7 nucleotides matching TRBD1. V was clipped by 3 bases and J by 2 bases; unmatched bases: 6. The germline CDR1 and CDR2 sequences are SGHNT and YYREEE (reference sequence). This CDR3 has 15 residues. The DNA for the CDR3 is TGTGCCAGCAGCTCGGGACAGCTGATCACAGATACGCAGTATTTT. This sequence encodes CASSSGQLITDTQYF.

The rearrangement uses TRBV19 and TRBJ2-6; D gene ambiguous. Trimming cost V 5 bases and J 7 bases, with 12 bases left between them. This CDR3 is 14 amino acids long. The germline V gene encodes CDR1 LNHDA and CDR2 SQIVND (reference sequence). CDR3: CASSRRSQANVLTF. CDR3 in DNA: TGTGCCAGTAGTCGACGCTCTCAAGCCAACGTCCTGACTTTC. Complete variable domain (other parts from reference TRBV19 and TRBJ2-6): DGGITQSPKYLFRKEGQNVTLSCEQNLNHDAMYWYRQDPGQGLRLIYYSQIVNDFQKGDIAEGYSVSREKKESFPLTVTSAQKNPTAFYLCASSRRSQANVLTFGAGSRLTVL.

The genes are TRBV4-1 and TRBJ1-4; perhaps TRBD1 as D (5 bases). The CDR3 spans 15 residues. The V gene lost 2 bases and the J gene lost 5 bases, with 12 bases spanning the gap. Germline V gene data show CDR1 as MGHRA and CDR2 as YSYEKL. CDR3 sequence: CASSQISGRNEKLFF. The CDR3, as DNA: TGCGCCAGCAGCCAAATATCAGGGCGGAATGAAAAACTGTTTTTT.

V usage is TRBV11-2 and J usage is TRBJ1-2; tentative D call: TRBD1 (6 bases). This CDR3 region has 11 residues. V was trimmed by 5 bases and J by 14 bases, leaving 15 bases between them. The germline V gene has CDR1 SGHAT and CDR2 FQNNGV. CDR3 DNA: TGTGCCAGCAGCCCCGAGACAGGACCTACCTTC. Protein sequence: CASSPETGPTF.

The V and J genes are TRBV5-1 and TRBJ2-5, with TRBD2 matching 9 bases. V gave up 6 bases and J gave up 1 base; unmatched junction bases: 4. CDR3 length: 14 amino acids. The germline gives CDR1 SGHRS, CDR2 YFSETQ. Here the CDR3 reads CASNEAGGQETQYF. CDR3 sequence (DNA): TGCGCCAGCAACGAAGCGGGGGGCCAAGAGACCCAGTACTTC.

V and J are TRBV28 and TRBJ1-2; 9 bases are a match to TRBD1. Germline V gene lookup returns CDR1 MDHEN and CDR2 SYDVKM. V lost 10 bases, J lost 0 bases, and 3 bases stayed unmatched. The CDR3 extends over 13 amino acids. The DNA for the CDR3 is TGTGCCACATGGGACAGGGCTAACTATGGCTACACCTTC. The encoded protein is CATWDRANYGYTF.

The chain links TRBV28 to TRBJ1-5, with 7 positions matching TRBD1. Germline assignment: CDR1 MDHEN and CDR2 SYDVKM. The CDR3 covers 14 residues. With V trimmed by 6 bases and J by 4 bases, 6 bases remained unmatched. The CDR3 reads CASSQTGSNQPQHF. The CDR3 DNA reads TGTGCCAGCAGCCAGACAGGGTCAAATCAGCCCCAGCATTTT.

This clone was counted a few times. The chain joins TRBV28 to TRBJ1-5, with 9 bases identical to TRBD1. The germline V gene encodes CDR1 MDHEN and CDR2 SYDVKM. V trimming: 5 bases; J trimming: 2 bases; junction bases outside the gene matches: 4. There are 15 residues in the CDR3. This chain's CDR3 is CASSTGGDGNQPQHF. The CDR3, as DNA: TGTGCCAGCAGTACAGGGGGCGATGGCAATCAGCCCCAGCATTTT.

This chain uses TRBV29-1 with TRBJ1-5, with D possibly matching TRBD1 (5 bases). V lost 4 bases to trimming and J lost 5 bases, with 9 bases between them. The CDR3 totals 12 residues. Germline values: CDR1 SQVTM, CDR2 ANQGSEA. CDR3 bases: TGCAGCGTTGGGGGCCAGGATCAGCCCCAGCATTTT. This translates into CSVGGQDQPQHF.

CDR3 sequence (DNA): TGTGCCAGCAGAAAACCAGGGGGCTTGGGCTACACCTTC. This codes for CASRKPGGLGYTF. The chain employs TRBV6-5 and TRBJ1-2, with 8 bases aligning to TRBD1. The V segment lost 6 bases and the J segment 8 bases; nucleotides outside the gene matches: 8. The CDR3 is 13 amino acids. The germline V gene has CDR1 MNHEY and CDR2 SVGAGI.

The V gene is TRBV18, the J gene TRBJ1-1; TRBD1 might be the D (6 bases). V was pared by 2 bases and J by 3 bases, with 13 bases between. CDR1 is KGHSH and CDR2 is LQKENI in the germline V gene. The CDR3 length is 15 residues. The CDR3 sequence: CASSPLQGSDTEAFF. The CDR3 bases are TGTGCCAGCTCACCATTACAGGGAAGTGACACTGAAGCTTTCTTT.

V and J are TRBV9 and TRBJ2-5, with TRBD2 identical over 11 bases. The V and J ends lost 4 bases and 9 bases, in that order; junction bases with no gene match: 11. This CDR3 comprises 15 residues. Germline CDR1 is SGDLS and CDR2 is YYNGEE. DNA for the CDR3: TGTGCCAGCAGCCCCGCGGGTAGCGGGGGGGTGGCCCAGTACTTC. It is translated as CASSPAGSGGVAQYF.

A word on this clone: One end of the junction is discordant with germline, which a read error may explain. The chain links TRBV7-2 to TRBJ1-2; 8 bases fit TRBD1. CDR3 length: 15 residues. The germline V gene has CDR1 SGHTA and CDR2 FQGNSA. This chain's CDR3 is CASSFRQGYNDGYTF. The CDR3 coding sequence is TGTGCCAGCAGCTTCCGACAGGGGTATAACGATGGCTACACCTTC.